The text below deals with one T cell receptor beta chain. Sequenced by immunoSEQ multiplex PCR; TCRdb stores in-frame clones only, minus some. The sample lists about 68,000 clones, around 85% occurring once. CDR1 and CDR2 from the germline V gene are MNHNY and SVGAGI (reference sequence). V was pared by 5 bases and J by 6 bases, with 13 bases between. The CDR3 runs to 13 residues. This entry is derived from a study of blood T cell repertoires in COVID-19. Specimen: peripheral blood. The TCR was taken from a woman aged 45 to 65 with acute or convalescent COVID-19. This chain links TRBV6-6 with TRBJ1-2; no clear D. In DNA form, the CDR3 reads TGTGCCAGCAGTACTACATCCCTGGATGGCTACACCTTC. This gives the protein CASSTTSLDGYTF.